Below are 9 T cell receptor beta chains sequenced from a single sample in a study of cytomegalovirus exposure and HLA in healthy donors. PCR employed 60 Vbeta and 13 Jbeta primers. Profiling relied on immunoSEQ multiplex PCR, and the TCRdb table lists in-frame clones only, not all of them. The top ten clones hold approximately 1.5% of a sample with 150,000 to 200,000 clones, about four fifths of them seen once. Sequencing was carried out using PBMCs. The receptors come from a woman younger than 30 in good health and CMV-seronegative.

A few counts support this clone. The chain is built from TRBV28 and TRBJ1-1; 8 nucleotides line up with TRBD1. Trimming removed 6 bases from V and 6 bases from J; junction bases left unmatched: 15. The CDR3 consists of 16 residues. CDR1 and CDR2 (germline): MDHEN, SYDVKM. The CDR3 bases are TGTGCCAGCAGACCCCAGGGGGCCGTATTGTGGGCTGAAGCTTTCTTT. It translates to CASRPQGAVLWAEAFF.

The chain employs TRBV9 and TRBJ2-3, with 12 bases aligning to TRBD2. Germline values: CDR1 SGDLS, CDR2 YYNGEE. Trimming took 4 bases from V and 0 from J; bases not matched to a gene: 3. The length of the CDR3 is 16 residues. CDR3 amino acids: CASSSGTSGSTDTQYF. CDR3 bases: TGTGCCAGCAGCTCCGGGACTAGCGGGAGCACAGATACGCAGTATTTT.

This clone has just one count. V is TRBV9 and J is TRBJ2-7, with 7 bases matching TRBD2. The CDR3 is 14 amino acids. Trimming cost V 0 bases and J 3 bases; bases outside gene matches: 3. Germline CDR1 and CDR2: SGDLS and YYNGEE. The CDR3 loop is CASSVASGHYEQYF. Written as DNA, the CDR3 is TGTGCCAGCAGCGTAGCTAGCGGCCACTACGAGCAGTACTTC.

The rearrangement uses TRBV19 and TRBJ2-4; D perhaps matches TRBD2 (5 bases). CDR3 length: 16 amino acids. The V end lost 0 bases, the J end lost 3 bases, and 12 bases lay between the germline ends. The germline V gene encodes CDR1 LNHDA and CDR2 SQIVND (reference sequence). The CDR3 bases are TGTGCCAGTAGTATAGATGAGGGCCAAGTCAAAAACATTCAGTACTTC. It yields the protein CASSIDEGQVKNIQYF.

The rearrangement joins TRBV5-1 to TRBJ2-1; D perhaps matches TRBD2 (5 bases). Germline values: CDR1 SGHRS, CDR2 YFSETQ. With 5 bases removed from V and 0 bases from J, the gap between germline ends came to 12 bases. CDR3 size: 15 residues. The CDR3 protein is CASRYSDSSYNEQFF. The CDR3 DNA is TGCGCCAGCAGATATAGCGATAGCTCCTACAATGAGCAGTTCTTC.

Written as DNA, the CDR3 is TGTGCCTGGAGTGTACGGGGGGCGGGAGCCGTGTACGAGCAGTACTTC. Translated: CAWSVRGAGAVYEQYF. The chain joins TRBV30 to TRBJ2-7; possibly TRBD2 for D (7 bases). V lost 0 bases and J 4 bases, leaving 19 bases between the germline ends. The CDR3 has 16 residues. The V gene's germline CDR1 is GTSNPN and CDR2 SVGIG (reference sequence).

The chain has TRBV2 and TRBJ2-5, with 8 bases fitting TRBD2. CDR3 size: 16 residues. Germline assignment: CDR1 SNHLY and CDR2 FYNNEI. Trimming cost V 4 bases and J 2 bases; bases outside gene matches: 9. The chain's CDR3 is CASSAPWGLDQETQYF. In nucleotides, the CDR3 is TGTGCCAGCAGTGCCCCATGGGGACTAGATCAAGAGACCCAGTACTTC.

The CDR3 sequence is CASSTPGQNTDTQYF. CDR3 sequence (DNA): TGTGCCAGCAGTACACCGGGACAGAACACAGATACGCAGTATTTT. The chain joins TRBV2 to TRBJ2-3; 7 nucleotides match TRBD1. CDR3 length: 15 amino acids. The J segment lost 2 bases and the V segment lost 5 bases, leaving 7 bases of the junction unmatched. Germline V lookup: CDR1 SNHLY, CDR2 FYNNEI.

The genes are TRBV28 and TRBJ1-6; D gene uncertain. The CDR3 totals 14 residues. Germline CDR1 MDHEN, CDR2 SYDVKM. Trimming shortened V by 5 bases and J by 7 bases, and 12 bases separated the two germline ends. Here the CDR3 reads CASSPPVKNSPLHF. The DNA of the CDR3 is TGTGCCAGCAGTCCCCCCGTTAAAAATTCACCCCTCCACTTT.